A selection of T cell receptor beta chains follows, all from one sample in a study of shared clonotypes between healthy human individuals. Assay: immunoSEQ multiplex PCR; the TCRdb copy retains only in-frame clones and omits some. This table has roughly 1,500,000 clones, around 98% appearing once. The sequenced sample consisted of naive CD4+ T cells sorted from blood. All receptors derive from a man aged 25 to 40 in good health. Both conserved end residues are part of each CDR3. The order of the fields is D gene, V gene, clone size, J gene, CDR3 protein, CDR3 DNA. A D gene is named only where the DNA matches it firmly. Only part of the rows carry a size: once, few, many, or a class if the clone is expanded.

d_call: TRBD1
v_call: TRBV2
clone_size: -
j_call: TRBJ1-1
cdr3_aa: CASSPGTVIRNTEAFF
cdr3_nt: TGTGCCAGCAGTCCCGGGACAGTAATCCGAAACACTGAAGCTTTCTTT

d_call: -
v_call: TRBV5-1
clone_size: -
j_call: TRBJ2-7
cdr3_aa: CASSLAPASYEQYF
cdr3_nt: TGCGCCAGCAGCTTAGCCCCGGCGTCCTACGAGCAGTACTTC

d_call: -
v_call: TRBV10-1
clone_size: -
j_call: TRBJ2-1
cdr3_aa: CASVDGEQFF
cdr3_nt: TGCGCCAGTGTAGACGGTGAGCAGTTCTTC

d_call: -
v_call: TRBV30
clone_size: -
j_call: TRBJ1-3
cdr3_aa: CAWSVSDFSGNTIYF
cdr3_nt: TGTGCCTGGAGTGTATCAGATTTCTCTGGAAACACCATATATTTT

d_call: -
v_call: TRBV11-2
clone_size: -
j_call: TRBJ1-1
cdr3_aa: CASSLRGSSTEAFF
cdr3_nt: TGTGCCAGCAGCCTTCGGGGGAGTAGCACTGAAGCTTTCTTT

d_call: TRBD2
v_call: TRBV5-1
clone_size: -
j_call: TRBJ2-2
cdr3_aa: CASSRGETNTGELFF
cdr3_nt: TGCGCCAGCAGCCGGGGGGAGACGAACACCGGGGAGCTGTTTTTT

d_call: TRBD2
v_call: TRBV27
clone_size: -
j_call: TRBJ2-7
cdr3_aa: CASSGALAGVHEQYF
cdr3_nt: TGTGCCAGCAGTGGAGCCCTAGCGGGAGTCCACGAGCAGTACTTC

d_call: -
v_call: TRBV14
clone_size: -
j_call: TRBJ2-5
cdr3_aa: CASSQGAAVRETQYF
cdr3_nt: TGTGCCAGCAGCCAAGGGGCGGCCGTTAGGGAGACCCAGTACTTC

d_call: -
v_call: TRBV11-3
clone_size: -
j_call: TRBJ2-1
cdr3_aa: CASQGGGANEQFF
cdr3_nt: TGTGCCAGCCAGGGGGGTGGAGCCAATGAGCAGTTCTTC

d_call: -
v_call: TRBV28
clone_size: -
j_call: TRBJ2-7
cdr3_aa: CASSLSLGAREQYF
cdr3_nt: TGTGCCAGCAGTTTATCCCTGGGGGCTCGTGAGCAGTACTTC

d_call: -
v_call: TRBV14
clone_size: -
j_call: TRBJ1-1
cdr3_aa: CASSLLGGNTEAFF
cdr3_nt: TGTGCCAGCAGCCTTTTAGGAGGGAACACTGAAGCTTTCTTT

d_call: TRBD1
v_call: TRBV27
clone_size: -
j_call: TRBJ1-4
cdr3_aa: CASSPRLGQHEKLFF
cdr3_nt: TGTGCCAGCAGTCCAAGACTGGGACAGCATGAAAAACTGTTTTTT

d_call: -
v_call: TRBV19
clone_size: -
j_call: TRBJ2-2
cdr3_aa: CASTRAPSTGELFF
cdr3_nt: TGTGCCAGTACCAGAGCCCCTAGTACCGGGGAGCTGTTTTTT

d_call: -
v_call: TRBV5-1
clone_size: once
j_call: TRBJ2-1
cdr3_aa: CASEPLTGVNEQFF
cdr3_nt: TGCGCCAGCGAGCCGCTCACGGGGGTGAATGAGCAGTTCTTC

d_call: -
v_call: TRBV9
clone_size: -
j_call: TRBJ2-7
cdr3_aa: CASSVDGGYEQYF
cdr3_nt: TGTGCCAGCAGCGTGGACGGGGGCTACGAGCAGTACTTC

d_call: TRBD1
v_call: TRBV18
clone_size: -
j_call: TRBJ2-6
cdr3_aa: CASSPLGTGTAGANVLTF
cdr3_nt: TGTGCCAGCTCACCTCTCGGGACAGGAACGGCTGGGGCCAACGTCCTGACTTTC

d_call: -
v_call: TRBV7-9
clone_size: once
j_call: TRBJ2-5
cdr3_aa: CASRAWNPGQETQYF
cdr3_nt: TGTGCCAGCAGGGCCTGGAACCCCGGCCAAGAGACCCAGTACTTC

d_call: -
v_call: TRBV28
clone_size: once
j_call: TRBJ1-1
cdr3_aa: CASSLYLAENTEAFF
cdr3_nt: TGTGCCAGCAGTTTATACTTGGCAGAGAACACTGAAGCTTTCTTT

d_call: TRBD1
v_call: TRBV27
clone_size: -
j_call: TRBJ2-7
cdr3_aa: CASRTGQGATEQYF
cdr3_nt: TGTGCCAGCAGAACTGGACAGGGGGCGACCGAGCAGTACTTC

d_call: -
v_call: TRBV7-7
clone_size: -
j_call: TRBJ2-2
cdr3_aa: CASSFTPAGGRPNTGELFF
cdr3_nt: TGTGCTAGCAGCTTTACCCCTGCCGGCGGGCGGCCGAACACCGGGGAGCTGTTTTTT

d_call: -
v_call: TRBV11-3
clone_size: -
j_call: TRBJ2-5
cdr3_aa: CASSLGGGQETQYF
cdr3_nt: TGTGCCAGCAGCTTAGGTGGGGGGCAAGAGACCCAGTACTTC

d_call: TRBD1
v_call: TRBV18
clone_size: -
j_call: TRBJ2-5
cdr3_aa: CASSRDREETQYF
cdr3_nt: TGTGCCAGCTCACGGGACAGGGAAGAGACCCAGTACTTC

d_call: -
v_call: TRBV11-2
clone_size: -
j_call: TRBJ2-2
cdr3_aa: CASSTGLANTGELFF
cdr3_nt: TGTGCCAGCAGCACGGGACTGGCGAACACCGGGGAGCTGTTTTTT

d_call: TRBD2
v_call: TRBV4-3
clone_size: -
j_call: TRBJ2-3
cdr3_aa: CASSQGGGGPGLAGLSTDTQYF
cdr3_nt: TGCGCCAGCAGCCAAGGTGGGGGCGGGCCGGGACTAGCGGGCCTGAGCACAGATACGCAGTATTTT

d_call: -
v_call: TRBV2
clone_size: -
j_call: TRBJ1-5
cdr3_aa: CASRAGWGGQPQHF
cdr3_nt: TGTGCCAGCCGGGCGGGATGGGGCGGGCAGCCCCAGCATTTT

d_call: -
v_call: TRBV4-1
clone_size: -
j_call: TRBJ2-4
cdr3_aa: CASSQDTPQTNIQYF
cdr3_nt: TGCGCCAGCAGCCAAGATACCCCGCAAACAAACATTCAGTACTTC

d_call: TRBD2
v_call: TRBV18
clone_size: -
j_call: TRBJ2-7
cdr3_aa: CASSPTSASGAKEQYF
cdr3_nt: TGTGCCAGCTCACCAACTTCGGCTAGCGGGGCTAAAGAGCAGTACTTC

d_call: TRBD2
v_call: TRBV5-1
clone_size: -
j_call: TRBJ2-1
cdr3_aa: CASSFQTSGRAEQFF
cdr3_nt: TGCGCCAGCAGCTTTCAGACTAGCGGGAGGGCTGAGCAGTTCTTC

d_call: -
v_call: TRBV28
clone_size: -
j_call: TRBJ2-2
cdr3_aa: CASSLALWAGGELFF
cdr3_nt: TGTGCCAGCAGTCTAGCTCTTTGGGCGGGTGGGGAGCTGTTTTTT

d_call: TRBD2
v_call: TRBV7-2
clone_size: -
j_call: TRBJ2-1
cdr3_aa: CASSYGTSGAPYNEQFF
cdr3_nt: TGTGCCAGCAGCTACGGGACTAGCGGGGCCCCCTACAATGAGCAGTTCTTC

d_call: TRBD1
v_call: TRBV18
clone_size: -
j_call: TRBJ2-6
cdr3_aa: CASSLDRDWTNVLTF
cdr3_nt: TGTGCCAGCTCCCTCGACAGGGATTGGACCAACGTCCTGACTTTC

d_call: -
v_call: TRBV11-2
clone_size: -
j_call: TRBJ2-2
cdr3_aa: CASSLVGALLGELFF
cdr3_nt: TGTGCCAGCAGCTTAGTTGGGGCGCTTCTGGGGGAGCTGTTTTTT

d_call: TRBD1
v_call: TRBV7-6
clone_size: -
j_call: TRBJ1-5
cdr3_aa: CASSPQGANQPQHF
cdr3_nt: TGTGCCAGCAGCCCACAGGGGGCCAATCAGCCCCAGCATTTT

d_call: TRBD2
v_call: TRBV5-1
clone_size: -
j_call: TRBJ2-7
cdr3_aa: CASSLTSGSAYEQYF
cdr3_nt: TGCGCCAGCAGCTTGACTAGCGGGAGTGCCTACGAGCAGTACTTC

d_call: -
v_call: TRBV25-1
clone_size: -
j_call: TRBJ1-4
cdr3_aa: CASSEYGMVKLFF
cdr3_nt: TGTGCCAGCAGTGAATATGGGATGGTGAAACTGTTTTTT

d_call: -
v_call: TRBV28
clone_size: once
j_call: TRBJ2-6
cdr3_aa: CASRHPGANVLTF
cdr3_nt: TGTGCCAGCAGGCATCCCGGGGCCAACGTCCTGACTTTC

d_call: TRBD2
v_call: TRBV18
clone_size: -
j_call: TRBJ2-1
cdr3_aa: CASSVGTSGQYNEQFF
cdr3_nt: TGTGCCAGCTCGGTTGGGACTAGCGGACAATACAATGAGCAGTTCTTC

d_call: -
v_call: TRBV30
clone_size: once
j_call: TRBJ2-3
cdr3_aa: CAWRDPKSTDTQYF
cdr3_nt: TGTGCCTGGAGAGACCCCAAAAGCACAGATACGCAGTATTTT

d_call: -
v_call: TRBV29-1
clone_size: -
j_call: TRBJ2-7
cdr3_aa: CSVGEDLYEEQYF
cdr3_nt: TGCAGCGTTGGGGAGGACCTCTACGAGGAGCAGTACTTC

d_call: -
v_call: TRBV27
clone_size: -
j_call: TRBJ1-1
cdr3_aa: CASSSVLNTEAFF
cdr3_nt: TGTGCCAGCAGTTCCGTTCTGAACACTGAAGCTTTCTTT

d_call: TRBD1
v_call: TRBV5-1
clone_size: -
j_call: TRBJ1-1
cdr3_aa: CASSLAGGEAFF
cdr3_nt: TGCGCCAGCAGCTTGGCAGGGGGCGAAGCTTTCTTT

d_call: -
v_call: TRBV9
clone_size: -
j_call: TRBJ2-2
cdr3_aa: CASSVAPGSKKLHTGELFF
cdr3_nt: TGTGCCAGCAGCGTAGCCCCAGGGAGTAAAAAGCTGCACACCGGGGAGCTGTTTTTT

d_call: TRBD2
v_call: TRBV19
clone_size: -
j_call: TRBJ2-7
cdr3_aa: CASSILGGSGSYEQYF
cdr3_nt: TGTGCCAGTAGTATCCTAGGCGGGAGTGGATCCTACGAGCAGTACTTC

d_call: -
v_call: TRBV28
clone_size: once
j_call: TRBJ1-1
cdr3_aa: CAIVRLGFAEAFF
cdr3_nt: TGTGCCATAGTTCGGCTAGGGTTTGCTGAAGCTTTCTTT

d_call: -
v_call: TRBV15
clone_size: once
j_call: TRBJ1-2
cdr3_aa: CATSRDGGGYGYTF
cdr3_nt: TGTGCCACCAGCAGAGATGGCGGAGGCTATGGCTACACCTTC

d_call: -
v_call: TRBV29-1
clone_size: once
j_call: TRBJ2-1
cdr3_aa: CSSNRGWSYNEQFF
cdr3_nt: TGCAGCAGCAATAGAGGGTGGTCCTACAATGAGCAGTTCTTC

d_call: -
v_call: TRBV5-1
clone_size: -
j_call: TRBJ1-2
cdr3_aa: CASSLDRTYYGYTF
cdr3_nt: TGCGCCAGCAGCTTGGACAGGACATACTATGGCTACACCTTC